This TCR beta chain was identified in a study of monozygotic twins with inflammatory bowel disease. It was approximately 4,000 ng of total RNA that each TCR library used. TCRdb re-called the 5' RACE reads; every CDR3 protein appears as one record, without DNA. The record lists about 160,000 distinct CDR3 sequences, of which the ten most abundant hold roughly 3%. The CDR3 runs to 15 residues. The germline CDR1 and CDR2 sequences are MGHDK and SYGVNS. The sequence was obtained from a human donor with ulcerative colitis or Crohn's disease, or a healthy co-twin of an affected twin (not recorded which). The chain carries TRBV25-1 and TRBJ2-7; absent DNA, TCRdb's TRBD1 call cannot be checked. Sequences were obtained from blood. This CDR3 reads CASIDAGVEPYEQYF.